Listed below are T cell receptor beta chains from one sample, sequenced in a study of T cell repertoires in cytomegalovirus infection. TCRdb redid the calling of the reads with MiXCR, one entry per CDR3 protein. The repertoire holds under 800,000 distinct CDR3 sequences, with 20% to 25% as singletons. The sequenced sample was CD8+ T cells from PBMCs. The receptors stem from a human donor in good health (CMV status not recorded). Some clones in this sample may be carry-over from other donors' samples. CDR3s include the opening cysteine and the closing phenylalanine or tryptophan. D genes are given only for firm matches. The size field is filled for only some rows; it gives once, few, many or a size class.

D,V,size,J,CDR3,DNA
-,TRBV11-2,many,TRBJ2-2,CASSLDNRYANTGELFF,TGTGCCAGCAGCTTGGACAATAGATACGCGAACACCGGGGAGCTGTTTTTT
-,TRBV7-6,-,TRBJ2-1,CASTPSSREQFF,TGTGCCAGCACCCCTTCTAGTCGTGAGCAGTTCTTC
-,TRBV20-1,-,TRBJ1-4,CSAASMGKLFF,TGCAGTGCCGCCTCGATGGGAAAACTGTTTTTT
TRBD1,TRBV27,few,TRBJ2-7,CASRTTGVGRRQYF,TGTGCCAGCAGAACTACAGGGGTCGGACGACGGCAGTACTTC
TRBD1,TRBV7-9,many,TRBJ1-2,CASTWGQGFHYGYTF,TGTGCCAGCACCTGGGGACAGGGGTTTCACTATGGCTACACCTTC
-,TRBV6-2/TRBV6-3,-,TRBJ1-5,CASSYWGLNQPQHF,TGTGCCAGCAGTTATTGGGGCCTCAATCAGCCCCAGCATTTT
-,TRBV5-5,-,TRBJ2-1,CASSSGDRTYNEQFF,TGTGCCAGCAGCTCCGGGGACCGTACCTACAATGAGCAGTTCTTC
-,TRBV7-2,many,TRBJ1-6,CASSLGPRHNSPLHF,TGTGCCAGCAGCTTGGGCCCTAGGCACAATTCACCCCTCCACTTT
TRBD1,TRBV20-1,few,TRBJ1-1,CSANRGKNTEAFF,TGCAGTGCAAACAGGGGAAAGAACACTGAAGCTTTCTTT
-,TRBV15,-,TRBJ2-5,CATSRDFHDSETQYF,TGTGCCACCAGCAGAGATTTTCATGATTCGGAGACCCAGTACTTC
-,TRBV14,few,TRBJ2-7,CASSLGQPPYEQYF,TGTGCCAGCAGCCTGGGGCAGCCGCCCTACGAGCAGTACTTC
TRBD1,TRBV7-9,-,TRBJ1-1,CASSFQGALELNTEAFF,TGTGCCAGCAGCTTCCAGGGGGCCCTTGAGTTGAACACTGAAGCTTTCTTT
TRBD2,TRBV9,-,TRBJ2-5,CASSVASGLETQYF,TGTGCCAGCAGCGTAGCTAGCGGGTTGGAGACCCAGTACTTC
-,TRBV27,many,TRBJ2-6,CATLIRGSPYSGANVLTF,TGTGCCACGCTCATTCGGGGATCCCCATACTCTGGGGCCAACGTCCTGACTTTC
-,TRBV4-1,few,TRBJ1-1,CASSQGHYVLGTVDGTEAFF,TGCGCCAGCAGCCAAGGCCACTACGTTTTGGGGACGGTGGATGGCACTGAAGCTTTCTTT
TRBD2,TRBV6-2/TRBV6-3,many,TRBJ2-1,CASRDLAGSTDEQFF,TGTGCCAGCAGAGACTTAGCGGGCTCGACGGATGAGCAGTTCTTC
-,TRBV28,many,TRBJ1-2,CASSFVQSHYGYTF,TGTGCCAGCAGTTTTGTGCAGTCCCACTATGGCTACACCTTC
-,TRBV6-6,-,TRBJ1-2,CASNIGTSVYGYTF,TGTGCCAGCAATATAGGGACATCGGTCTATGGCTACACCTTC
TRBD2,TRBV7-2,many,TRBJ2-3,CASSFSGGHTDTQYF,TGTGCCAGCAGCTTTAGCGGGGGCCATACAGATACGCAGTATTTT
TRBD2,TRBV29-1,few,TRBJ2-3,CSVEIAGARTDTQYF,TGCAGCGTTGAAATAGCGGGGGCACGCACAGATACGCAGTATTTT
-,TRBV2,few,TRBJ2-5,CASSGGLAWETQYF,TGTGCCAGCAGTGGAGGGCTAGCATGGGAGACCCAGTACTTC
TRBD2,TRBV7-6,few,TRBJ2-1,CASSITYSGGAYNEQFF,TGTGCCAGCAGCATAACCTATAGCGGGGGGGCCTACAATGAGCAGTTCTTC